These 31 T cell receptor beta chains were all obtained from the same sample, sequenced in a study of blood T cell repertoires in COVID-19. The repertoire was sequenced with immunoSEQ multiplex PCR; TCRdb's copy has only in-frame clones and lacks some. The table lists approximately 200,000 clones, about nine tenths of them singletons. The sequenced sample was peripheral blood. Every receptor here comes from a woman younger than 45 with acute or convalescent COVID-19.

The chain carries TRBV2 and TRBJ2-7, with TRBD2 matching over 7 bases. Germline V gene sequence: CDR1 SNHLY, CDR2 FYNNEI. Trimming removed 9 bases from V and 3 bases from J; junction bases left unmatched: 8. The CDR3 is 13 residues long. The CDR3 nucleotides read TGTGCCAGTTGCCCTAGCGGCATCTACGAGCAGTACTTC. This sequence encodes CASCPSGIYEQYF. Full variable domain (rest looked up from reference TRBV2 and TRBJ2-7): EPEVTQTPSHQVTQMGQEVILRCVPISNHLYFYWYRQILGQKVEFLVSFYNNEISEKSEIFDDQFSVERPDGSNFTLKIRSTKLEDSAMYFCASCPSGIYEQYFGPGTRLTVT.

The chain recombines TRBV7-2 with TRBJ1-1; no clear D. The CDR3 contains 14 residues. Trimming left V 0 bases short and J 3 bases short, with 8 bases between. In germline, CDR1 is SGHTA, CDR2 FQGNSA. CDR3 amino acids: CASSLARTDTEAFF. CDR3 in DNA: TGTGCCAGCAGCTTAGCGCGTACGGACACTGAAGCTTTCTTT.

This clone occurred once. This sequence joins TRBV10-1 and TRBJ1-3; D is possibly TRBD1 (5 bases). The CDR3 sequence is 14 residues long. Germline V gene sequence: CDR1 WNHNN, CDR2 SYGVQD (reference sequence). V was pared by 7 bases and J by 8 bases, with 18 bases between. Here the CDR3 DNA reads TGCGCCAGCATGGCGTCAGGGTGGTTGGACACCATATATTTT. This translates into CASMASGWLDTIYF.

The chain links TRBV3-1 (or the pseudogene TRBV3-2) to TRBJ2-5; TRBD2 is a possible D gene (5 bases). The CDR3 length is 15 residues. The V end lost 4 bases, the J end lost 0 bases, and 12 bases lay between the germline ends. Germline CDR1 and CDR2: LGHDT and YNNKEL (reference sequence). The CDR3 sequence is CASSRSGKNQETQYF. DNA of the CDR3: TGTGCCAGCAGCCGTTCCGGGAAAAACCAAGAGACCCAGTACTTC.

The rearrangement uses TRBV7-9 and TRBJ1-2; D remains unclear. V was shortened by 7 bases and J by 9 bases, with 18 bases between the two germline ends. The CDR3 extends over 13 amino acids. Germline V gene sequence: CDR1 SEHNR, CDR2 FQNEAQ (reference sequence). In nucleotides, the CDR3 is TGTGCCAGCATCGAGACTGAGGCCGCGCGCTACACCTTC. It encodes CASIETEAARYTF.

The chain couples TRBV7-2 to TRBJ2-2; TRBD2 might be the D (7 bases). V lost 5 bases and J lost 7, with 14 bases in between. The germline gives CDR1 SGHTA, CDR2 FQGNSA. The CDR3 loop spans 14 amino acids. CDR3 sequence (DNA): TGTGCCAGCAGCCTCAGAGGGGGGGGCGGGGAGCTGTTTTTT. Its protein is CASSLRGGGGELFF.

The chain links TRBV6-5 to TRBJ1-4; D remains unclear. CDR1 MNHEY and CDR2 SVGAGI come from the germline V gene. V was trimmed by 4 bases and J by 7 bases, leaving 13 bases between them. The CDR3 consists of 14 residues. Here the CDR3 reads CASSSVGSGEKLFF. The CDR3 DNA reads as TGTGCCAGCAGTTCGGTGGGCAGTGGTGAAAAACTGTTTTTT.

The chain has TRBV19 and TRBJ2-7; D is possibly TRBD1 (6 bases). The V end was cut by 3 bases, the J end by 3 bases, with 9 bases between. The V gene's germline CDR1 is LNHDA and CDR2 SQIVND (reference sequence). The CDR3 loop spans 13 amino acids. The CDR3 loop is CASSIQGGYEQYF. CDR3 DNA: TGTGCCAGTAGTATCCAAGGGGGCTACGAGCAGTACTTC.

The chain joins TRBV2 to TRBJ2-1, with D hard to call. Germline V gene sequence: CDR1 SNHLY, CDR2 FYNNEI. Trimming stripped 10 bases from V and 8 bases from J, with 12 bases between. This CDR3 has 11 residues. CDR3 in DNA: TGTGCCACCCGAGGAACGGATGAGCAGTTCTTC. It encodes CATRGTDEQFF.

This chain joins TRBV10-3 and TRBJ2-5; 9 nucleotides align to TRBD1. The CDR3 is made up of 14 amino acids. The V gene end was trimmed by 7 bases and the J gene end by 2 bases; junction bases not matched to a gene: 5. Germline V CDR1 and CDR2: ENHRY, SYGVKD. The DNA of the CDR3 is TGTGCCATCAATACAGGGGGCAAACAAGAGACCCAGTACTTC. Its protein product is CAINTGGKQETQYF.

A single count supports this clone. This sequence joins TRBV5-5 and TRBJ2-5; 8 bases map to TRBD1. CDR3 length equals 14 residues. The germline V gene encodes CDR1 SGHKS and CDR2 YYEKEE (reference sequence). Germline trimming cut 3 bases from V and 4 bases from J; bases unmatched to any gene: 5. CDR3 nucleotides: TGTGCCAGCAGCTCGGGACAGGCATCAGAGACCCAGTACTTC. Its protein product is CASSSGQASETQYF. The whole variable domain, remainder taken from reference TRBV5-5 and TRBJ2-5, is DAGVTQSPTHLIKTRGQQVTLRCSPISGHKSVSWYQQVLGQGPQFIFQYYEKEERGRGNFPDRFSARQFPNYSSELNVNALLLGDSALYLCASSSGQASETQYFGPGTRLLVL.

This chain uses TRBV19 with TRBJ2-5, with D perhaps TRBD1 (5 bases). Trimming took 4 bases from V and 2 from J, leaving 11 bases between them. CDR1 is LNHDA, CDR2 SQIVND, per germline (reference sequence). The CDR3 has 14 amino acids. CDR3 nucleotides: TGTGCCAGTAGTAAGACAGCGTATCAAGAGACCCAGTACTTC. It translates to CASSKTAYQETQYF.

CDR3 nucleotide sequence: TGTGCCAGCAAAAGCGGGGAGAGGGATACTGGGGAGCAGTTCTTC. As protein: CASKSGERDTGEQFF. The V gene is TRBV14, the J gene TRBJ2-1, with 7 bases matching TRBD2. The CDR3 runs 15 residues. The V gene end was trimmed by 7 bases and the J gene end by 10 bases; junction bases not matched to a gene: 16. Germline V gene lookup returns CDR1 SGHDN and CDR2 FVKESK.

The chain uses TRBV16 and TRBJ2-1; the match to TRBD1 covers 7 bases. V shed 4 bases and J 0 bases; nucleotides not matched to a gene: 6. The CDR3 is 16 amino acids. Germline CDR1 and CDR2: KGHSY and FQNENV. The CDR3 sequence is CASSPGRQGSYNEQFF. CDR3 DNA: TGTGCCAGCAGCCCGGGAAGACAGGGCTCCTACAATGAGCAGTTCTTC.

This chain uses TRBV5-6 with TRBJ2-3, with D possibly being TRBD1 (5 bases). The V gene's germline CDR1 is SGHDT and CDR2 YYEEEE. The CDR3 consists of 13 residues. V was cut by 8 bases and J by 2 bases, with 12 bases left in between. CDR3 in DNA: TGTGCCAGTGACAAGGGGTACACAGATACGCAGTATTTT. Translation gives CASDKGYTDTQYF.

The V and J genes are TRBV19 and TRBJ2-1, with D perhaps matching TRBD2 (6 bases). The CDR3 contains 16 residues. Germline CDR1 and CDR2: LNHDA and SQIVND (reference sequence). With 3 bases removed from V and 0 bases from J, the gap between germline ends came to 12 bases. The CDR3 is CASSMGLPLSYNEQFF. CDR3 bases: TGTGCCAGTAGTATGGGACTTCCTCTCTCCTACAATGAGCAGTTCTTC.

CDR3 sequence (DNA): TGTGCCAGCAGCTCACAGGGGTTGACCCAGTACTTC. Translating it yields CASSSQGLTQYF. The gene calls are TRBV11-3 and TRBJ2-5; the match to TRBD1 covers 7 bases. Germline V lookup: CDR1 SGHNT, CDR2 YENEEA. CDR3 size: 12 residues. The V and J ends lost 4 bases and 7 bases, in that order; junction bases with no gene match: 3.

The rearrangement links TRBV7-9 to TRBJ2-5, with 12 nucleotides matching TRBD2. V lost 5 bases to trimming and J lost 4 bases; unmatched junction nucleotides: 8. Germline V gives CDR1 SEHNR, CDR2 FQNEAQ (reference sequence). This CDR3 has 16 amino acids. In DNA, the CDR3 is TGTGCCAGCAGCCGAGGGACTAGCGGGTTGGGAGAGACCCAGTACTTC. It yields the protein CASSRGTSGLGETQYF.

CDR3 loop: CASIVANNEQFF. CDR3 coding DNA: TGTGCCAGCATTGTCGCTAACAATGAGCAGTTCTTC. V usage is TRBV2 and J usage is TRBJ2-1; the D is unclear. V lost 7 bases, J lost 5 bases, and 9 bases lay in between. This CDR3 comprises 12 residues. The germline gives CDR1 SNHLY, CDR2 FYNNEI.

The rearrangement links TRBV6-5 to TRBJ2-1; 8 positions match TRBD1. Per the germline V gene, CDR1 is MNHEY and CDR2 is SVGAGI. V trimming: 7 bases; J trimming: 7 bases; junction bases outside the gene matches: 9. CDR3 length: 14 residues. This chain's CDR3 is CASTPDRVLNEQFF. The DNA for the CDR3 is TGTGCCAGCACTCCGGACAGGGTCCTTAATGAGCAGTTCTTC.

The chain employs TRBV7-9 and TRBJ1-6; TRBD1 matches 7 bases. The CDR3 covers 14 residues. J lost 8 bases, V lost 3 bases, and 4 bases had no gene match. Germline CDR1 is SEHNR and CDR2 is FQNEAQ (reference sequence). CDR3 sequence reads: CASSFGTADSPLHF. CDR3 DNA: TGTGCCAGCAGCTTTGGGACAGCCGATTCACCCCTCCACTTT. The whole variable domain, remainder taken from reference TRBV7-9 and TRBJ1-6, is DTGVSQNPRHKITKRGQNVTFRCDPISEHNRLYWYRQTLGQGPEFLTYFQNEAQLEKSRLLSDRFSAERPKGSFSTLEIQRTEQGDSAMYLCASSFGTADSPLHFGNGTRLTVT.

This chain links TRBV6-6 with TRBJ2-2, with a weak D call TRBD2 (6 bases). The V end was cut by 5 bases, the J end by 4 bases, with 14 bases between. The CDR3 runs 15 residues. The germline gives CDR1 MNHNY, CDR2 SVGAGI (reference sequence). CDR3 residues: CASSLRDFVTGELFF. For the CDR3, the DNA is TGTGCCAGCAGTCTACGGGACTTTGTCACCGGGGAGCTGTTTTTT.

This clone was picked up one time. The chain uses TRBV5-1 and TRBJ2-4; the match to TRBD2 covers 16 bases. CDR1 and CDR2 (germline): SGHRS, YFSETQ. This CDR3 comprises 16 residues. J gave up 9 bases and V 2 bases, and 5 bases lay outside the gene matches. The CDR3 protein is CASSFGTSGRVSIQYF. The DNA for the CDR3 is TGCGCCAGCAGCTTTGGGACTAGCGGGAGGGTATCCATTCAGTACTTC.

V usage is TRBV6-7 and J usage is TRBJ2-7; D is unresolved. TRBV6-7 is treated as an ORF (open reading frame) with a function not yet certain. V gave up 8 bases and J gave up 9 bases, with 17 bases separating them. The CDR3 is 12 residues long. CDR3 amino acids: CASDSHNPRQYF. The CDR3, as DNA: TGTGCCAGCGATTCCCATAACCCGAGGCAGTACTTC.

This clone appeared once. The chain employs TRBV24-1 and TRBJ2-2; 9 bases are shared with TRBD1. This CDR3 is 16 amino acids long. Trimming cost V 6 bases and J 4 bases; bases outside gene matches: 8. The V gene's germline CDR1 is KGHDR and CDR2 SFDVKD. CDR3 sequence reads: CATSKSTGGFTGELFF. In nucleotides, the CDR3 is TGTGCCACCAGTAAATCGACAGGGGGATTCACCGGGGAGCTGTTTTTT.

The chain joins TRBV5-1 to TRBJ2-1; tentative D call: TRBD1 (5 bases). V lost 1 base to trimming and J lost 6 bases, with 14 bases between them. The germline V gene encodes CDR1 SGHRS and CDR2 YFSETQ. This CDR3 has 15 amino acids. The CDR3 DNA sequence: TGCGCCAGCAGCTTGTTTGGGGCGATCTCCAATGAGCAGTTCTTC. Translation gives CASSLFGAISNEQFF.

This rearrangement joins TRBV7-2 to TRBJ2-1, with D hard to call. CDR1 SGHTA and CDR2 FQGNSA come from the germline V gene. Deletions cut 0 bases from V and 0 bases from J, with 6 bases between. The CDR3 covers 15 residues. DNA for the CDR3: TGTGCCAGCAGCTTAGCTGCGGTCTCCTACAATGAGCAGTTCTTC. Encoded protein: CASSLAAVSYNEQFF.

This sequence joins TRBV3-1 (or the pseudogene TRBV3-2) and TRBJ2-4; the match to TRBD2 covers 8 bases. The V gene's germline CDR1 is LGHDT and CDR2 YNNKEL (reference sequence). J gave up 15 bases and V 1 base, and 17 bases lay outside the gene matches. The length of the CDR3 is 16 residues. The CDR3 DNA is TGTGCCAGCAGCCAAGCACCGGGACTAGGGGGTGGTATATCGTACTTC. This translates into CASSQAPGLGGGISYF.

The chain combines TRBV30 with TRBJ2-2; D uncertain. Trimming removed 7 bases from V and 8 bases from J, with 11 bases in between. Germline V gives CDR1 GTSNPN, CDR2 SVGIG (reference sequence). The CDR3 consists of 11 residues. The CDR3 region is CASIRAGELFF. The DNA for the CDR3 is TGTGCCTCCATTAGAGCAGGGGAGCTGTTTTTT.

The V gene is TRBV28, the J gene TRBJ2-7; D not resolved. Between the trimmed V and J ends, which lost 4 bases and 3 bases, there was a span of 4 bases. The CDR3 is 11 amino acids. Per the germline V gene, CDR1 is MDHEN and CDR2 is SYDVKM. The CDR3 protein is CASSYNYEQYF. For the CDR3, the DNA is TGTGCCAGCAGTTATAACTACGAGCAGTACTTC.

The rearrangement joins TRBV7-2 to TRBJ2-7; 12 positions agree with TRBD2. The CDR3 spans 16 residues. CDR1 SGHTA and CDR2 FQGNSA come from the germline V gene. Trimming took 3 bases from V and 4 from J; bases not matched to a gene: 7. CDR3 bases: TGTGCCAGCAGCTTGGGGGCCGGGACTAGCGGGTACGAGCAGTACTTC. Translated: CASSLGAGTSGYEQYF.